These 9 T cell receptor beta chains were sequenced from one sample in a study of control samples from healthy donors and cancer patients. Sequenced by immunoSEQ multiplex PCR; TCRdb stores in-frame clones only, minus some. The sample lists some 250,000 clones; more than 65% were seen once. Input material: PBMCs. Receptor source: an older woman with lung cancer.

The chain has TRBV3-1 (or the pseudogene TRBV3-2) and TRBJ1-6, with D perhaps TRBD1 (5 bases). Per the germline V gene, CDR1 is LGHDT and CDR2 is YNNKEL (reference sequence). Between the trimmed V and J ends, which lost 2 bases and 10 bases, there was a span of 21 bases. The CDR3 is made up of 17 amino acids. This chain's CDR3 is CASSQIPRGGAGSPLHF. For the CDR3, the DNA is TGTGCCAGCAGCCAAATCCCACGGGGGGGAGCTGGCTCACCCCTCCACTTT.

The chain joins TRBV5-6 to TRBJ2-5, with 11 bases fitting TRBD2. Germline V lookup: CDR1 SGHDT, CDR2 YYEEEE. The CDR3 has 15 residues. Losses at the gene ends were 2 bases for V and 5 bases for J; bases not matched to a gene: 5. CDR3 sequence reads: CASSLLAGAEETQYF. CDR3 nucleotide sequence: TGTGCCAGCAGCTTACTAGCGGGGGCTGAGGAGACCCAGTACTTC.

The V and J genes are TRBV6-5 and TRBJ1-2, with D perhaps TRBD1 (6 bases). The CDR3 totals 13 residues. The V gene's germline CDR1 is MNHEY and CDR2 SVGAGI. V was trimmed by 4 bases and J by 7 bases, leaving 13 bases between them. This CDR3 is CASSSGGASGYTF. The DNA of the CDR3 is TGTGCCAGCAGTTCTGGGGGGGCGTCTGGCTACACCTTC.

The rearrangement uses TRBV5-1 and TRBJ1-3; 8 bases are a match to TRBD1. CDR3 length: 15 residues. With 4 bases clipped from V and 2 bases from J, the junction kept 5 bases outside the gene matches. The V gene's germline CDR1 is SGHRS and CDR2 YFSETQ. CDR3 loop: CASSPVTGAGNTIYF. The CDR3 nucleotides are TGCGCCAGCAGCCCTGTGACAGGGGCTGGAAACACCATATATTTT.

The rearrangement joins TRBV28 to TRBJ1-3, with 7 bases identical to TRBD1. Germline lookup yields CDR1 MDHEN and CDR2 SYDVKM. The CDR3 is 21 amino acids. The junction had 22 bases not matched to a gene; V was cut back by 5 bases and J by 0 bases. CDR3 nucleotides: TGTGCCAGCAGTCCTCAACCCCTGGGACAGAAAAAGCCGAGCTCTGGAAACACCATATATTTT. It translates to CASSPQPLGQKKPSSGNTIYF.

V gene TRBV15 combines with J gene TRBJ1-6; D ambiguous. CDR1 is LNHNV and CDR2 is YYDKDF in the germline V gene (reference sequence). This CDR3 has 13 amino acids. Trimming left V 11 bases short and J 7 bases short, with 15 bases between. CDR3 in DNA: TGTGCCGCCCGCAGCCTAGGAAATTCACCCCTCCACTTT. It is translated as CAARSLGNSPLHF.

The chain carries TRBV19 and TRBJ1-2; D might be TRBD1 (6 bases). Germline CDR1 is LNHDA and CDR2 is SQIVND (reference sequence). The CDR3 spans 15 residues. V lost 1 base and J lost 6, with 15 bases in between. CDR3 amino acids: CASSIGSGVYDGYTF. The CDR3 bases are TGTGCCAGTAGTATAGGTTCAGGGGTTTATGATGGCTACACCTTC. Supplemented by reference TRBV19 and TRBJ1-2, the full variable domain reads DGGITQSPKYLFRKEGQNVTLSCEQNLNHDAMYWYRQDPGQGLRLIYYSQIVNDFQKGDIAEGYSVSREKKESFPLTVTSAQKNPTAFYLCASSIGSGVYDGYTFGSGTRLTVV.

This chain links TRBV12-5 with TRBJ2-5; D unresolved. From germline, CDR1 is LGHNT and CDR2 FRNRAP. The germline V and J ends were trimmed by 4 bases and 5 bases, with 8 bases remaining between them. CDR3 size: 12 residues. CDR3 nucleotides: TGTGCTAGTGGTTGGGCTCCGGAGACCCAGTACTTC. Its protein product is CASGWAPETQYF. Full variable domain (missing parts from reference TRBV12-5 and TRBJ2-5): DARVTQTPRHKVTEMGQEVTMRCQPILGHNTVFWYRQTMMQGLELLAYFRNRAPLDDSGMPKDRFSAEMPDATLATLKIQPSEPRDSAVYFCASGWAPETQYFGPGTRLLVL.

V is TRBV10-3 and J is TRBJ2-7, with D perhaps assigned TRBD1 or TRBD2 (5 bases each). The CDR3 spans 14 residues. The V gene lost 7 bases and the J gene lost 6 bases, with 19 bases spanning the gap. Germline CDR1 ENHRY, CDR2 SYGVKD. The CDR3 sequence: CAITQGLGMSEQYF. CDR3 sequence (DNA): TGTGCCATCACCCAGGGTCTCGGGATGTCCGAGCAGTACTTC.